This TCR beta chain is drawn from a study of cytomegalovirus exposure and HLA in healthy donors. Trimming cost V 5 bases and J 0 bases, with 5 bases left between them. Germline V gene data show CDR1 as LNHDA and CDR2 as SQIVND (reference sequence). This CDR3 has 12 amino acids. The PCR had 60 Vbeta and 13 Jbeta primers. Repertoires were generated with immunoSEQ multiplex PCR, while TCRdb's copy carries only in-frame clones and drops some. Among 74,000 or so clones listed, about 80% were seen once. Findings of the study overall: Common viral pathogens (according to a later analysis) appeared linked to several of the most significant clusters.

As for this clone: Its matching antigen is unknown.

Sequences were obtained from PBMCs. The TCR sequence derives from a man aged 45-60 years in good health and CMV-seropositive. This rearrangement joins TRBV19 to TRBJ2-7; D not resolved. The CDR3, as DNA: TGTGCCAGTAGTGCAGGCTCCTACGAGCAGTACTTC. This codes for CASSAGSYEQYF.